This T cell receptor beta chain was observed in a study of prognosis after radiotherapy for stage I lung cancer. Whole-study context: About 7 patients presented with squamous cell carcinoma, about 12 with adenocarcinoma. General study results and limits: Post-treatment Shannon entropy following stereotactic body radiation therapy was lower among patients who developed distant metastases. Differences in TRBV and TRBJ gene usage were reportedly observed between patients with and without metastases.

V shed 5 bases and J 3 bases; nucleotides not matched to a gene: 9. This CDR3 is 15 amino acids long. On this clonotype: The antigen is not known.

Node-negative status on CT and PET/CT applied to all patients, none having prior chemotherapy, radiotherapy or other malignancies. Researchers used two-round multiplex PCR to amplify TCR beta CDR3 starting from genomic DNA. Primers (each specific to one TRBV or TRBJ gene) were used in first-round PCR. Via MiXCR, TCRdb re-called the multiplex PCR reads, giving one row per CDR3 protein. This sample has under 55,000 distinct CDR3 sequences, with about 35% found just once. The chain recombines TRBV12-3 or TRBV12-4 with TRBJ2-7, with 8 bases that match TRBD1. This clonotype was obtained from a donor older than 45 with non-small cell lung cancer. Sequenced material: PBMCs, taken before or after stereotactic body radiation therapy (not recorded which). The CDR3 protein is CASSQGAAHVYEQYF. CDR3 nucleotide sequence: TGTGCCAGCAGTCAGGGGGCTGCACATGTCTACGAGCAGTACTTC.